The 27 T cell receptor beta chains below all came from one sample that was sequenced in a study of vaccination and CD4 T cells after COVID-19. With the Oncomine TCR Beta short-read assay, DNA from cultured CD4+ T cells was sequenced. TCRdb reanalysed the PCR reads using MiXCR and keeps one entry per CDR3 protein. Counted here are some 18,000 distinct CDR3 sequences, around 80% occurring once; the ten biggest clones make up over 15%. Regarding treatment: approximately nine-day PBMC culture with coronavirus spike peptide pools or control peptides (ViraFEST assay). These receptors have no known antigen. Sequencing was performed on CD4+ T cells from blood, cultured in vitro, taken after SARS-CoV-2 vaccination. Receptors were obtained from a human donor who received a COVID-19 vaccine.

V usage is TRBV20-1 and J usage is TRBJ1-5; weak D call: TRBD1 (6 bases). This CDR3 has 14 residues. Germline CDR1 DFQATT, CDR2 SNEGSKA (reference sequence). V lost 3 bases to trimming and J lost 0 bases, with 9 bases between them. CDR3 bases: TGCAGTGCTAGCTCAGGGGCTAGCAATCAGCCCCAGCATTTT. Protein: CSASSGASNQPQHF.

This chain connects TRBV6-2 or TRBV6-3 to TRBJ2-3; D unclear. Germline V gives CDR1 MNHEY, CDR2 SVGEGT. Between the trimmed V and J ends, which lost 2 bases and 6 bases, there was a span of 12 bases. This CDR3 is 14 amino acids long. CDR3 DNA: TGTGCCAGCAGTTACGGAGCCCCCTCTGATACGCAGTATTTT. Protein sequence: CASSYGAPSDTQYF.

CDR3 sequence (DNA): TGTGCCAGCAGATACGGGACAGGGACAGGCGGGGAGCTGTTTTTT. It specifies CASRYGTGTGGELFF. The chain combines TRBV6-5 with TRBJ2-2; 9 nucleotides match TRBD1. V shed 6 bases and J 7 bases; nucleotides not matched to a gene: 9. The length of the CDR3 is 15 residues. Germline assignment: CDR1 MNHEY and CDR2 SVGAGI.

The J gene is TRBJ1-2, the V gene TRBV25-1; D possibly corresponds to TRBD1 (6 bases). CDR1 is MGHDK and CDR2 is SYGVNS in the germline V gene. This CDR3 comprises 12 residues. The V end lost 8 bases, the J end lost 5 bases, and 12 bases lay between the germline ends. CDR3 DNA sequence: TGTGCCAGCTTTACAGGGACTTATGGCTACACCTTC. It specifies CASFTGTYGYTF.

This clonotype was detected a few times. The chain uses TRBV11-3 and TRBJ1-6, with D uncertain. Looked up from germline, CDR1 is SGHNT and CDR2 is YENEEA. The CDR3 spans 13 residues. Between the trimmed V and J ends, which lost 0 bases and 7 bases, there was a span of 4 bases. The CDR3 nucleotides are TGTGCCAGCAGCTTAGATTGGAATTCACCCCTCCACTTT. Translating it yields CASSLDWNSPLHF.

The V gene is TRBV20-1, the J gene TRBJ1-1; 7 positions match TRBD1. The V gene end was trimmed by 7 bases and the J gene end by 0 bases; junction bases not matched to a gene: 14. The germline V gene encodes CDR1 DFQATT and CDR2 SNEGSKA (reference sequence). This CDR3 has 16 amino acids. CDR3 region: CSGPGQIRNMNTEAFF. The CDR3 DNA follows: TGCAGTGGCCCGGGACAGATTAGAAACATGAACACTGAAGCTTTCTTT.

The chain recombines TRBV19 with TRBJ2-7, with D perhaps being TRBD1 or TRBD2 (5 bases each). The germline V gene has CDR1 LNHDA and CDR2 SQIVND (reference sequence). The CDR3 covers 12 residues. Trimming took 8 bases from V and 4 from J, leaving 12 bases between them. CDR3: CASGTGGYEQYF. CDR3 nucleotide sequence: TGTGCCAGTGGGACGGGTGGGTACGAGCAGTACTTC.

The CDR3 bases are TGTGCCACCAGTGATCCAGGGCGAGAGACCCAGTACTTC. Its translation is CATSDPGRETQYF. This chain uses TRBV24-1 with TRBJ2-5, with a possible D match to TRBD1 (5 bases). The CDR3 spans 13 residues. V lost 3 bases and J lost 4, with 8 bases in between. Germline assignment: CDR1 KGHDR and CDR2 SFDVKD.

This chain uses TRBV19 with TRBJ1-5; tentatively, D is TRBD1 (6 bases). V lost 6 bases and J 2 bases, leaving 11 bases between the germline ends. Germline CDR1 LNHDA, CDR2 SQIVND (reference sequence). The CDR3 extends over 14 amino acids. The CDR3 DNA is TGTGCCAGTAGCCGGGGGCAGGGCAATCAGCCCCAGCATTTT. Translated, it gives CASSRGQGNQPQHF. Filled out from reference TRBV19 and TRBJ1-5, the complete variable domain reads DGGITQSPKYLFRKEGQNVTLSCEQNLNHDAMYWYRQDPGQGLRLIYYSQIVNDFQKGDIAEGYSVSREKKESFPLTVTSAQKNPTAFYLCASSRGQGNQPQHFGDGTRLSIL.

The chain has TRBV12-3 or TRBV12-4 and TRBJ2-1; 13 bases line up with TRBD2. The CDR3 contains 15 residues. V dropped 6 bases and J dropped 8; count of bases not matched to a gene: 7. The CDR3 DNA follows: TGTGCCAGCAGCCGAGGGACTAGCGGGGTCTATGAGCAGTTCTTC. Protein sequence: CASSRGTSGVYEQFF.

The chain has TRBV6-1 and TRBJ1-6, with a weak D call TRBD1 (6 bases). Germline CDR1 and CDR2: MNHNS and SASEGT. The CDR3 is made up of 15 amino acids. Trimming removed 2 bases at V and 12 bases at J, with 17 bases between. The CDR3 is CASSESYRDTEPLHF. The CDR3 DNA is TGTGCCAGCAGTGAATCCTACCGGGACACTGAACCCCTCCACTTT.

This rearrangement joins TRBV7-9 to TRBJ2-5; D ambiguous. The germline V gene encodes CDR1 SEHNR and CDR2 FQNEAQ (reference sequence). The CDR3 runs 13 residues. Trimming stripped 3 bases from V and 2 bases from J, with 7 bases between. The CDR3 reads CASSFSVQETQYF. DNA of the CDR3: TGTGCCAGCAGCTTCTCGGTGCAAGAGACCCAGTACTTC.

The rearrangement links TRBV6-1 to TRBJ2-5; TRBD1 aligns across 8 bases. V was pared by 5 bases and J by 4 bases, with 9 bases of the junction left unmatched. In germline, CDR1 is MNHNS, CDR2 SASEGT. This CDR3 has 15 residues. The CDR3 protein is CASSPLGQGRETQYF. CDR3 nucleotide sequence: TGTGCCAGCAGTCCTCTAGGACAGGGTCGAGAGACCCAGTACTTC.

The chain combines TRBV20-1 with TRBJ2-3; D uncertain. With 1 base removed from V and 2 bases from J, the gap between germline ends came to 10 bases. Germline CDR1 is DFQATT and CDR2 is SNEGSKA (reference sequence). CDR3 size: 14 residues. The CDR3 coding sequence is TGCAGTGCTAGAGTTAGTGGGCACACAGATACGCAGTATTTT. This codes for CSARVSGHTDTQYF.

This rearrangement joins TRBV2 to TRBJ1-2, with 9 nucleotides matching TRBD1. Per germline, CDR1 SNHLY and CDR2 FYNNEI. The CDR3 runs to 13 residues. J was trimmed by 8 bases and V by 7 bases; bases with no gene match: 8. CDR3: CASKGQGISGYTF. For the CDR3, the DNA is TGTGCCAGCAAGGGACAGGGCATTTCAGGCTACACCTTC.

V gene TRBV30 combines with J gene TRBJ1-1; weak D call: TRBD1 (6 bases). V gave up 2 bases and J gave up 10 bases, with 14 bases separating them. The CDR3 covers 12 residues. Germline V gene sequence: CDR1 GTSNPN, CDR2 SVGIG (reference sequence). As DNA, the CDR3 is TGTGCCTGGAGTCCCGGGACATATTTAGCTTTCTTT. It codes for CAWSPGTYLAFF. The complete variable domain, with remaining parts taken from reference TRBV30 and TRBJ1-1, reads SQTIHQWPATLVQPVGSPLSLECTVEGTSNPNLYWYRQAAGRGLQLLFYSVGIGQISSEVPQNLSASRPQDRQFILSSKKLLLSDSGFYLCAWSPGTYLAFFGQGTRLTVV.

This clonotype was observed once. J is TRBJ1-1 and V is TRBV18, with D maybe TRBD1 (5 bases). The length of the CDR3 is 17 residues. V was trimmed by 3 bases and J by 6 bases, leaving 23 bases between them. The V gene's germline CDR1 is KGHSH and CDR2 LQKENI. The CDR3 loop is CASSPQRTSLSGPEAFF. The CDR3 DNA reads TGTGCCAGCTCACCTCAAAGAACATCTTTGTCGGGGCCTGAAGCTTTCTTT. Together with reference TRBV18 and TRBJ1-1, the CDR3 gives the full variable domain: NAGVMQNPRHLVRRRGQEARLRCSPMKGHSHVYWYRQLPEEGLKFMVYLQKENIIDESGMPKERFSAEFPKEGPSILRIQQVVRGDSAAYFCASSPQRTSLSGPEAFFGQGTRLTVV.

This clonotype turned up a few times. The chain recombines TRBV20-1 with TRBJ2-5; TRBD2 is a possible D gene (6 bases). The length of the CDR3 is 12 residues. The V gene lost 3 bases and the J gene lost 6 bases, with 11 bases spanning the gap. Germline V gene sequence: CDR1 DFQATT, CDR2 SNEGSKA (reference sequence). CDR3 residues: CSAREGFQTQYF. In DNA form, the CDR3 reads TGCAGTGCTAGGGAGGGGTTTCAGACCCAGTACTTC.

This clonotype was seen only once. The chain has TRBV5-1 and TRBJ1-2; 10 nucleotides match TRBD1. There are 16 residues in the CDR3. Losses at the gene ends were 4 bases for V and 0 bases for J; bases not matched to a gene: 6. Germline-derived CDR1 and CDR2 are SGHRS and YFSETQ. The CDR3 here is CASSPAGTGANYGYTF. Written as DNA, the CDR3 is TGCGCCAGCAGCCCGGCAGGGACAGGGGCTAACTATGGCTACACCTTC.

V usage is TRBV18 and J usage is TRBJ2-7; TRBD1 agrees at 8 bases. The CDR3 runs 13 residues. V was clipped by 5 bases and J by 2 bases; unmatched bases: 2. Germline V lookup: CDR1 KGHSH, CDR2 LQKENI. CDR3 in amino acids: CASSSDRAYEQYF. The DNA of the CDR3 is TGTGCCAGCTCATCGGACAGGGCCTACGAGCAGTACTTC.

This clonotype occurred once. The chain combines TRBV6-1 with TRBJ1-3, with D hard to call. Germline V lookup: CDR1 MNHNS, CDR2 SASEGT. The CDR3 covers 14 residues. V was clipped by 6 bases and J by 0 bases, with 9 bases between them. The CDR3 protein is CASSKLSSGNTIYF. The CDR3 nucleotides read TGTGCCAGCAGCAAGCTGAGCTCTGGAAACACCATATATTTT.

The chain links TRBV7-2 to TRBJ1-6; D remains unclear. The CDR3 sequence is 12 residues long. Germline V gene sequence: CDR1 SGHTA, CDR2 FQGNSA. V was trimmed by 5 bases and J by 6 bases, leaving 5 bases between them. In DNA, the CDR3 is TGTGCCAGCAGCGCCCGTAATTCACCCCTCCACTTT. Protein: CASSARNSPLHF. The entire variable domain, with the rest obtained from reference TRBV7-2 and TRBJ1-6, is as follows: GAGVSQSPSNKVTEKGKDVELRCDPISGHTALYWYRQSLGQGLEFLIYFQGNSAPDKSGLPSDRFSAERTGGSVSTLTIQRTQQEDSAVYLCASSARNSPLHFGNGTRLTVT.

The V gene is TRBV6-2 or TRBV6-3, the J gene TRBJ1-2; 7 bases fit TRBD1. With V trimmed by 5 bases and J by 3 bases, 6 bases remained unmatched. From germline, CDR1 is MNHEY and CDR2 SVGEGT. This CDR3 has 14 amino acids. The CDR3 sequence: CASSQEQGYYGYTF. The CDR3 DNA reads as TGTGCCAGCAGTCAAGAACAGGGGTACTATGGCTACACCTTC.

The chain employs TRBV7-2 and TRBJ2-7; D is possibly TRBD2 (5 bases). The CDR3 consists of 11 residues. Germline CDR1 reads SGHTA; CDR2 reads FQGNSA. V was cut by 6 bases and J by 7 bases, with 10 bases left in between. Here the CDR3 reads CASRALGEQYF. As DNA, the CDR3 is TGTGCCAGCAGAGCACTAGGGGAGCAGTACTTC.

This sequence joins TRBV6-5 and TRBJ2-7, with 9 bases identical to TRBD1. There are 15 residues in the CDR3. Germline V CDR1 and CDR2: MNHEY, SVGAGI. J gave up 3 bases and V 0 bases, and 3 bases lay outside the gene matches. Here the CDR3 DNA reads TGTGCCAGCAGTTACTCAGACAGGGGGGACTACGAGCAGTACTTC. Translation gives CASSYSDRGDYEQYF.

The genes are TRBV20-1 and TRBJ1-6, with unresolved D. CDR1 and CDR2 from the germline V gene are DFQATT and SNEGSKA (reference sequence). The CDR3 length is 15 residues. The V and J ends lost 3 bases and 5 bases respectively, with 14 bases between them. CDR3 sequence (DNA): TGCAGTGCTAGCCAGCAGATCTTTAATAATTCACCCCTCCACTTT. As protein: CSASQQIFNNSPLHF.

The CDR3 here is CASSRHFRDRVTEAFF. The CDR3 region has the DNA TGTGCCAGCAGCCGACACTTCCGGGACAGGGTCACTGAAGCTTTCTTT. The chain employs TRBV27 and TRBJ1-1; 9 bases line up with TRBD1. The CDR3 consists of 16 residues. Germline trimming cut 6 bases from V and 4 bases from J; bases unmatched to any gene: 12. CDR1 and CDR2 (germline): MNHEY, SMNVEV (reference sequence).